This entry lists 20 T cell receptor beta chains sequenced from one sample in a study of response to subunit inactivated influenza vaccine. TCRdb reprocessed the RT-PCR reads via MiXCR and lists one record per CDR3 protein. The sample yields a few hundred thousand distinct CDR3 sequences, over 9% seen once. These same records also appear under a second study, on T cells expressing NK-cell markers. That report adds: 5'RACE template switching built TCR beta cDNA with unique molecular identifiers.

This material consisted of PBMCs from blood, taken on the day of vaccination. These receptors originate from a man in his fifties who received an inactivated influenza vaccine.

There are a few counts of this clonotype. The rearrangement uses TRBV4-1 and TRBJ2-5; D possibly corresponds to TRBD1 (5 bases). Trimming left V 0 bases short and J 2 bases short, with 10 bases between. The CDR3 has 15 amino acids. Germline CDR1 and CDR2: MGHRA and YSYEKL. This chain's CDR3 is CASSQDIRAQETQYF. The CDR3 nucleotides are TGCGCCAGCAGCCAAGATATCAGGGCTCAAGAGACCCAGTACTTC.

This clonotype was seen more than once but under ten times. CDR3 residues: CASAVDSYNEQFF. CDR3 nucleotides: TGTGCCAGCGCGGTCGATTCCTACAATGAGCAGTTCTTC. The chain combines TRBV27 with TRBJ2-1; D unclear. V was pared by 8 bases and J by 1 base, with 9 bases between. CDR1 and CDR2 from the germline V gene are MNHEY and SMNVEV (reference sequence). The CDR3 is made up of 13 amino acids.

In this sample, this clonotype turned up a few times. V is TRBV6-2 or TRBV6-3 and J is TRBJ2-1; 9 nucleotides agree with TRBD1. The CDR3 totals 17 residues. V shed 6 bases, J shed 2 bases, and the junction held 11 bases outside the gene matches. The germline V gene encodes CDR1 MNHEY and CDR2 SVGEGT. CDR3: CASRAAPGQGTYNEQFF. For the CDR3, the DNA is TGTGCCAGCAGAGCGGCACCGGGACAGGGAACCTACAATGAGCAGTTCTTC.

This clonotype was detected only a few times. The chain uses TRBV24-1 and TRBJ2-1; 8 nucleotides agree with TRBD1. V gave up 2 bases and J gave up 4 bases; unmatched junction bases: 6. From germline, CDR1 is KGHDR and CDR2 SFDVKD. This CDR3 comprises 16 residues. As DNA, the CDR3 is TGTGCCACCAGTGATTGTCGGACAGGGCATTACAATGAGCAGTTCTTC. Translated, it gives CATSDCRTGHYNEQFF.

This clonotype has only a few counts. The rearrangement joins TRBV20-1 to TRBJ2-7; TRBD1 agrees at 7 bases. This CDR3 has 13 residues. Looked up from germline, CDR1 is DFQATT and CDR2 is SNEGSKA (reference sequence). V lost 5 bases to trimming and J lost 2 bases; unmatched junction nucleotides: 6. The CDR3 sequence: CSAGTGAPYEQYF. DNA for the CDR3: TGCAGTGCTGGTACAGGGGCCCCCTACGAGCAGTACTTC.

The chain has TRBV6-1 and TRBJ2-7; the match to TRBD2 covers 9 bases. The CDR3 has 14 residues. J lost 0 bases, V lost 6 bases, and 3 bases had no gene match. Germline V CDR1 and CDR2: MNHNS, SASEGT. The CDR3 coding sequence is TGTGCCAGCAGAAGCGGGAGGCACTCCTACGAGCAGTACTTC. Translation: CASRSGRHSYEQYF.

The chain carries TRBV25-1 and TRBJ2-2; D not certain. The germline gives CDR1 MGHDK, CDR2 SYGVNS. V shed 0 bases and J shed 4 bases, with 6 bases lying between them. The CDR3 is 14 residues long. CDR3 DNA: TGTGCCAGCAGTGAATATGTCCGCACCGGGGAGCTGTTTTTT. This translates into CASSEYVRTGELFF.

V is TRBV11-3 and J is TRBJ2-3; TRBD2 matches 13 bases. V was clipped by 5 bases and J by 4 bases; unmatched bases: 6. The germline gives CDR1 SGHNT, CDR2 YENEEA. CDR3 length: 16 amino acids. The CDR3: CASSHGLAGAPDTQYF. Written as DNA, the CDR3 is TGTGCCAGCAGCCACGGACTAGCGGGAGCCCCAGATACGCAGTATTTT.

In its sample, this clonotype was seen a few times. V usage is TRBV6-2 or TRBV6-3 and J usage is TRBJ2-1; D is perhaps TRBD2 (6 bases). Trimming pared 2 bases from V and 3 bases from J, leaving 14 bases between. This CDR3 is built from 16 residues. CDR1 MNHEY and CDR2 SVGEGT come from the germline V gene. CDR3 sequence (DNA): TGTGCCAGCAGTTACACGACCGGGACTTACTACAATGAGCAGTTCTTC. It yields the protein CASSYTTGTYYNEQFF.

This chain connects TRBV20-1 to TRBJ2-5; D ambiguous. V lost 4 bases, J lost 0 bases, and 12 bases lay in between. The CDR3 has 14 amino acids. CDR1 is DFQATT and CDR2 is SNEGSKA in the germline V gene (reference sequence). In DNA form, the CDR3 reads TGCAGTGCTACCGGCGAGCTGTACCAAGAGACCCAGTACTTC. Its translation: CSATGELYQETQYF.

This clonotype turned up a few times. The chain employs TRBV2 and TRBJ2-3, with 10 bases aligning to TRBD1. The CDR3 spans 13 residues. Per germline, CDR1 SNHLY and CDR2 FYNNEI. Unmatched junction bases numbered 3, after V lost 11 bases and J lost 1 base. CDR3 coding DNA: TGTGCCCACGGGACAGGGGGCACAGATACGCAGTATTTT. It yields the protein CAHGTGGTDTQYF.

This clonotype was counted a few times. This chain joins TRBV28 and TRBJ2-3; either TRBD1 or TRBD2 may supply D (5 bases each). Germline V gene sequence: CDR1 MDHEN, CDR2 SYDVKM. The CDR3 sequence is 15 residues long. Trimming removed 3 bases from V and 2 bases from J, with 12 bases in between. CDR3 amino acids: CASSLIGGYTDTQYF. CDR3 nucleotides: TGTGCCAGCAGTTTGATTGGGGGATACACAGATACGCAGTATTTT.

The chain joins TRBV5-5 to TRBJ2-7; D remains unclear. Germline CDR1 SGHKS, CDR2 YYEKEE (reference sequence). Trimming took off 0 bases at V and 2 bases at J, with 12 bases between the two ends. The CDR3 length is 15 residues. CDR3 loop: CASSLASLGPYEQYF. CDR3 bases: TGTGCCAGCAGCTTGGCAAGCCTAGGGCCCTACGAGCAGTACTTC.

The table lists this clonotype with many counts. The chain recombines TRBV6-1 with TRBJ2-1, with D possibly matching TRBD2 (6 bases). This CDR3 comprises 14 residues. Trimming pared 9 bases from V and 5 bases from J, leaving 17 bases between. Germline V CDR1 and CDR2: MNHNS, SASEGT. The CDR3 DNA sequence: TGTGCCAGTGGTCGGGGGTTTGGGGACAATGAGCAGTTCTTC. Protein: CASGRGFGDNEQFF.

This clonotype has ten or more counts. The V and J genes are TRBV12-3 or TRBV12-4 and TRBJ2-7; weak D call: TRBD1 (6 bases). There are 13 residues in the CDR3. Trimming took off 5 bases at V and 0 bases at J, with 8 bases between the two ends. The CDR3 region is CASSRTDSYEQYF. DNA for the CDR3: TGTGCCAGCAGTAGGACAGACTCCTACGAGCAGTACTTC.

At least ten counts were recorded for this clonotype. The chain links TRBV7-3 to TRBJ2-1; TRBD1 might be the D (7 bases). This CDR3 has 13 amino acids. Germline CDR1 is SGHTA and CDR2 is FQGTGA. The V and J ends lost 5 bases and 8 bases respectively, with 13 bases between them. DNA of the CDR3: TGTGCCAGCAGCGCATCAGGGGGGTATGAGCAGTTCTTC. Its protein product is CASSASGGYEQFF.

The sample holds a few counts of this clonotype. The rearrangement uses TRBV7-6 and TRBJ2-7, with D possibly matching TRBD1 (6 bases). Trimming stripped 1 base from V and 6 bases from J, with 13 bases between. Germline loops: CDR1 SGHVS, CDR2 FNYEAQ. The CDR3 totals 14 residues. As DNA, the CDR3 is TGTGCCAGCAGCTTAGGCCAGGGGCCTCCCGAGCAGTACTTC. As protein: CASSLGQGPPEQYF. Looking up the rest from reference TRBV7-6 and TRBJ2-7 gives the full variable domain: GAGVSQSPRYKVTKRGQDVALRCDPISGHVSLYWYRQALGQGPEFLTYFNYEAQQDKSGLPNDRFSAERPEGSISTLTIQRTEQRDSAMYRCASSLGQGPPEQYFGPGTRLTVT.

This clonotype was detected a few times. V and J are TRBV2 and TRBJ2-7; TRBD1 matches at 7 bases. Germline-derived CDR1 and CDR2 are SNHLY and FYNNEI. V lost 9 bases, J lost 0 bases, and 11 bases stayed unmatched. CDR3 length: 15 residues. The CDR3 reads CASFGQGDHSYEQYF. CDR3 coding DNA: TGTGCCAGTTTTGGGCAGGGGGACCACTCCTACGAGCAGTACTTC.

This clonotype was recorded a few times. The chain uses TRBV5-1 and TRBJ1-2; D uncertain. Looked up from germline, CDR1 is SGHRS and CDR2 is YFSETQ. The CDR3 length is 15 residues. V lost 5 bases and J 4 bases, leaving 18 bases between the germline ends. CDR3 nucleotides: TGCGCCAGCAGGGGTGTCGATACAGTCCTCTATGGCTACACCTTC. Amino acids: CASRGVDTVLYGYTF.

This chain links TRBV4-1 with TRBJ2-7; 10 bases line up with TRBD2. The V and J ends lost 4 bases and 4 bases, in that order; junction bases with no gene match: 7. The CDR3 contains 15 residues. Germline assignment: CDR1 MGHRA and CDR2 YSYEKL. CDR3 amino acids: CASSLTSGDLYEQYF. Here the CDR3 DNA reads TGCGCCAGCAGCCTCACTAGCGGGGATCTTTACGAGCAGTACTTC.